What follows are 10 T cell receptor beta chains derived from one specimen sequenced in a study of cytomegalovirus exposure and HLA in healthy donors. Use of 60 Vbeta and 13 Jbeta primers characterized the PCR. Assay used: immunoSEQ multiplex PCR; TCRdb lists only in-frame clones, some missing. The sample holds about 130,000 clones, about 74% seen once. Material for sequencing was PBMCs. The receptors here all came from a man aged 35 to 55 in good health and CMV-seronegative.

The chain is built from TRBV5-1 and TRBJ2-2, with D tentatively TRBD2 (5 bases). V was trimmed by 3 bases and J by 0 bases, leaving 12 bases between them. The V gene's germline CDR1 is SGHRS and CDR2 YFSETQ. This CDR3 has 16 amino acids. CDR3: CASSSSGSANTGELFF. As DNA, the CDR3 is TGCGCCAGCAGCTCCTCGGGGTCCGCGAACACCGGGGAGCTGTTTTTT.

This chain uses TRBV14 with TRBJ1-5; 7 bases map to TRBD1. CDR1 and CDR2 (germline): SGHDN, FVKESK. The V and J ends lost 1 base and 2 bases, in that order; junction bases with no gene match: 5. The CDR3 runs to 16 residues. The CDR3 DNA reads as TGTGCCAGCAGCCAAGTGGGACAGTCTGGCAATCAGCCCCAGCATTTT. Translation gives CASSQVGQSGNQPQHF. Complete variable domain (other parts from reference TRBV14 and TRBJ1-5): EAGVTQFPSHSVIEKGQTVTLRCDPISGHDNLYWYRRVMGKEIKFLLHFVKESKQDESGMPNNRFLAERTGGTYSTLKVQPAELEDSGVYFCASSQVGQSGNQPQHFGDGTRLSIL.

This chain's CDR3 is CASSDAAGEADTQYF. CDR3 DNA: TGTGCCAGCAGTGACGCAGCGGGAGAAGCAGATACGCAGTATTTT. The chain carries TRBV6-4 and TRBJ2-3; TRBD2 matches 8 bases. The V and J ends lost 2 bases and 4 bases, in that order; junction bases with no gene match: 5. Germline-derived CDR1 and CDR2 are MRHNA and SNTAGT. CDR3 length: 15 amino acids.

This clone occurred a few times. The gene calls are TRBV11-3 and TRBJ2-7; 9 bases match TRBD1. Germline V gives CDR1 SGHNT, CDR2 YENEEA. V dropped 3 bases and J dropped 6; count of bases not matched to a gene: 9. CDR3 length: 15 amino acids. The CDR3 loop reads CASSFPGQGCSEQYF. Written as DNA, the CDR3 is TGTGCCAGCAGCTTCCCGGGACAGGGTTGCAGCGAGCAGTACTTC.

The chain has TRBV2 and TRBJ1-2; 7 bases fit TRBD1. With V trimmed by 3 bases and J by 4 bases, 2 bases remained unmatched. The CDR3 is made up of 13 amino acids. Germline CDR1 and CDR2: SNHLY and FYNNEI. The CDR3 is CASSETGSYGYTF. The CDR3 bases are TGTGCCAGCAGTGAGACAGGGAGCTATGGCTACACCTTC.

The CDR3 DNA is TGTGCCAGCAGCTCTTGGACAGGGGGCATAAACATTCAGTACTTC. Translation: CASSSWTGGINIQYF. The chain has TRBV5-4 and TRBJ2-4; 11 positions agree with TRBD1. The ends lost 3 bases at V and 6 bases at J; junction bases unmatched: 5. This CDR3 is built from 15 residues. Germline V CDR1 and CDR2: SGHNT, YYREEE (reference sequence).

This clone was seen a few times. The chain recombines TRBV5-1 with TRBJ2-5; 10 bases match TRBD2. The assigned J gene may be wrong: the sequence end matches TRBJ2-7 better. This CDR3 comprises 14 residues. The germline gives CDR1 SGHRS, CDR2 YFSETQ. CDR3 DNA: TGCGCCAGCAGCTCTAGCGGGAGCTCCTACGAGCAGTACTTC. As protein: CASSSSGSSYEQYF.

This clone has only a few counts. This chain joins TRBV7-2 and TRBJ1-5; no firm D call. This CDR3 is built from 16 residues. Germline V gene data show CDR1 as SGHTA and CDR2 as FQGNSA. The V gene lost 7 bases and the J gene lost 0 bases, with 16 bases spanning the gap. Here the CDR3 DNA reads TGTGCCAGCAATAATGGGCCCGGGGATAGCAATCAGCCCCAGCATTTT. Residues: CASNNGPGDSNQPQHF.

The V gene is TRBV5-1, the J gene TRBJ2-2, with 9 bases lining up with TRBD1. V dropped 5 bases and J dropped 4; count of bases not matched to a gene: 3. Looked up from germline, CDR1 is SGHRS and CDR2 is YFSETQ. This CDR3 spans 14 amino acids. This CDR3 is CASSGQGFTGELFF. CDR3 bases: TGCGCCAGCAGTGGACAGGGGTTCACCGGGGAGCTGTTTTTT.

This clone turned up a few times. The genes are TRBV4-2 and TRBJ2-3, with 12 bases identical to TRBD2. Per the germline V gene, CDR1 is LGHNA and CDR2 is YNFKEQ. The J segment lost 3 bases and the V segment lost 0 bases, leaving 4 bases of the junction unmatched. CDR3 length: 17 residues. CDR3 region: CASSQEGLAGGTDTQYF. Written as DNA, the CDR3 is TGTGCCAGCAGCCAAGAGGGTCTAGCGGGAGGGACAGATACGCAGTATTTT.